The source of this T cell receptor (beta chain) is a study of spatial heterogeneity in lung cancer. General observations from the study: For expanded intratumoral alpha and beta TCRs, counts tracked tumor mutation counts.

TCRdb re-analysed the 5' RACE reads in MiXCR, keeping a single row per CDR3 protein. The sample yields approximately 94,000 distinct CDR3 sequences, 4.4% seen once. This clonotype was picked up a small number of times. Its antigen is unknown. Time point here: sample taken at primary tumor resection. The receptor's source is a male donor with early-stage non-small cell lung cancer. Here the sequenced sample was lung tumor tissue, taken at surgery.

The chain's CDR3 is CASRALPGQGEETQYF. CDR3 DNA sequence: TGTGCCAGCAGAGCGCTTCCGGGACAGGGGGAAGAGACCCAGTACTTC. The chain employs TRBV6-5 and TRBJ2-5; 11 nucleotides align to TRBD1. Trimming cost V 6 bases and J 3 bases; bases outside gene matches: 9. This CDR3 spans 16 amino acids. CDR1 and CDR2 from the germline V gene are MNHEY and SVGAGI.